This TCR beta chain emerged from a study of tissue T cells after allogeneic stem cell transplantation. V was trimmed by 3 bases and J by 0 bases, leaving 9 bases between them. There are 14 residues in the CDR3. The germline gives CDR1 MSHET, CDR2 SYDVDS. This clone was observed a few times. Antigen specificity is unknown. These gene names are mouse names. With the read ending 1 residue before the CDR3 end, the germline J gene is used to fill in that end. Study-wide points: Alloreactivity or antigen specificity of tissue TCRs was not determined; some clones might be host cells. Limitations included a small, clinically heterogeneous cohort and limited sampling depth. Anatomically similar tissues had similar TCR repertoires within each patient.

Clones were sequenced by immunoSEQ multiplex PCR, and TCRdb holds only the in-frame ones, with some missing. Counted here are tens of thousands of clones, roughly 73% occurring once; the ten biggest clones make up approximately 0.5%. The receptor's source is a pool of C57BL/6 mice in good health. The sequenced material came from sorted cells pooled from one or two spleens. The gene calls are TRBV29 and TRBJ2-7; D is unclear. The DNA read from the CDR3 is TGTGCTAGCAGTTTTCTGGAGAGCTCCTATGAACAGTAC. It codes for CASSFLESSYEQY. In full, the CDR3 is CASSFLESSYEQYF. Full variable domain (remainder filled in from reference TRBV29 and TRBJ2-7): DMKVTQMPRYLIKRMGENVLLECGQDMSHETMYWYRQDPGLGLQLIYISYDVDSNSEGDIPKGYRVSRKKREHFSLILDSAKTNQTSVYFCASSFLESSYEQYFGPGTRLTVL.